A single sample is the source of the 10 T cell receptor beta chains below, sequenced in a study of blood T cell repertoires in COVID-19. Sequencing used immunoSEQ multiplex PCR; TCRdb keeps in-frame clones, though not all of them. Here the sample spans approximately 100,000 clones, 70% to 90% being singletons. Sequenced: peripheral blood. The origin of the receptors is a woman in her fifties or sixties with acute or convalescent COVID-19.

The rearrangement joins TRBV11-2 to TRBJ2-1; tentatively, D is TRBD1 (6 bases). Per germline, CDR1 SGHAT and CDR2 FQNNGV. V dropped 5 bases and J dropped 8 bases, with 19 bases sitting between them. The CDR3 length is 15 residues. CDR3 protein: CASSTRRGITDEQFF. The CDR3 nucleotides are TGTGCCAGCAGCACGCGAAGGGGGATTACGGATGAGCAGTTCTTC.

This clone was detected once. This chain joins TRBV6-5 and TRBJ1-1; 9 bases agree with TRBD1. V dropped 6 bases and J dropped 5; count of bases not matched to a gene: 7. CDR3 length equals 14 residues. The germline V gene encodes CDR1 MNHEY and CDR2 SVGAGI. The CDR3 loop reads CASSSTGGVTEAFF. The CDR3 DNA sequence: TGTGCCAGCAGCTCGACAGGGGGGGTTACTGAAGCTTTCTTT.

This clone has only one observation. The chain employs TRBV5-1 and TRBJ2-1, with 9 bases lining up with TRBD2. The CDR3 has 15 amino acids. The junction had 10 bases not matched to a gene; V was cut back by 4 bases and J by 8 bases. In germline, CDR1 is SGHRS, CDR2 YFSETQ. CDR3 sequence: CASSPPSGAGDEQFF. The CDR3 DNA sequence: TGCGCCAGCAGCCCGCCTAGCGGGGCGGGGGATGAGCAGTTCTTC.

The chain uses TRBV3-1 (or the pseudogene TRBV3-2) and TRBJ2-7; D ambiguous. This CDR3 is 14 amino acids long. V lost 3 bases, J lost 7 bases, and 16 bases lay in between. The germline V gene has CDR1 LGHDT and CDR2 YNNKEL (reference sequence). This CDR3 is CASSHQAGVNEQYF. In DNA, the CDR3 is TGTGCCAGCAGCCACCAAGCCGGAGTGAATGAGCAGTACTTC.

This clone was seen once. The CDR3 nucleotides are TGCGCCAGCAGCTTCCTCACAGATACGCAGTATTTT. Amino acids: CASSFLTDTQYF. The rearrangement joins TRBV5-1 to TRBJ2-3; D gene ambiguous. CDR3 length: 12 residues. Germline V lookup: CDR1 SGHRS, CDR2 YFSETQ. Trimming took off 2 bases at V and 2 bases at J, with 3 bases between the two ends.

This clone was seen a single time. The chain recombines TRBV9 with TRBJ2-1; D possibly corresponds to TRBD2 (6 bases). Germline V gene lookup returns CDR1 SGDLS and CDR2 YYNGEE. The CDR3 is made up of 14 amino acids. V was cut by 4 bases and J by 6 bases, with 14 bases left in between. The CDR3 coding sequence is TGTGCCAGCAGCTTGATGACTAGTGTCAATGAGCAGTTCTTC. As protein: CASSLMTSVNEQFF. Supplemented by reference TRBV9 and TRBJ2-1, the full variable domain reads DSGVTQTPKHLITATGQRVTLRCSPRSGDLSVYWYQQSLDQGLQFLIQYYNGEERAKGNILERFSAQQFPDLHSELNLSSLELGDSALYFCASSLMTSVNEQFFGPGTRLTVL.

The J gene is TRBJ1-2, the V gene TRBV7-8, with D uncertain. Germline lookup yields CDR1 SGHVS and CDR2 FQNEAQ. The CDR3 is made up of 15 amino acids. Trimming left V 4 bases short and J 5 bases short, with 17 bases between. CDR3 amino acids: CASSSRTGAAYGYTF. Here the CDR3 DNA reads TGTGCCAGCAGCTCAAGGACTGGCGCAGCTTATGGCTACACCTTC.

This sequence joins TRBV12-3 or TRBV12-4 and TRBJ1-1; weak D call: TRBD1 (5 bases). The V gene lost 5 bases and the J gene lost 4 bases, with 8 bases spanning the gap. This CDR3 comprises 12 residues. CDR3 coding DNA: TGTGCCAGCAGTCGACAGAGCACTGAAGCTTTCTTT. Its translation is CASSRQSTEAFF.

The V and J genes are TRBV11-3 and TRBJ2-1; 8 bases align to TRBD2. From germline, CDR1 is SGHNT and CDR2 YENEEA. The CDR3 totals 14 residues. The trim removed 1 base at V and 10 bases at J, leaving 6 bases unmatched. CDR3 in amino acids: CASSLAGGPIEQFF. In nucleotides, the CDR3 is TGTGCCAGCAGCTTAGCGGGAGGGCCGATCGAGCAGTTCTTC.

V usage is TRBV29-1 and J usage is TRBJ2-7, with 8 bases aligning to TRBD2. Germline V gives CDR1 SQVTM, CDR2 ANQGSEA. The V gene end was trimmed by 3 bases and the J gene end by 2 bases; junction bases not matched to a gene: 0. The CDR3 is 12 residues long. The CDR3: CSVEGLAYEQYF. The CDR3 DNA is TGCAGCGTTGAGGGACTAGCCTACGAGCAGTACTTC.